This is a list of T cell receptor beta chains from one sample in a study of shared clonotypes between healthy human individuals. Clones were read by immunoSEQ multiplex PCR, and TCRdb kept only the in-frame ones, dropping some. In the table there are about 960,000 clones, about three quarters of which are singletons. The sequenced sample consisted of memory CD4+ T cells sorted from blood. Receptors were obtained from a man in his late teens or twenties in good health. CDR3s include the opening cysteine and the closing phenylalanine or tryptophan. Each record gives: clone size, D gene, V gene, J gene, CDR3 DNA, CDR3 protein. The D gene is left open where the match is weak. Not all rows give a size; the values are once, few, many and, for expanded clones, a class.

clone_size: few; d_call: NA; v_call: TRBV5-1; j_call: TRBJ1-2; cdr3_nt: TGCGCCAGCAGCTTGGGACAGGAATCTTATGGCTACACCTTC; cdr3_aa: CASSLGQESYGYTF
clone_size: few; d_call: NA; v_call: TRBV2; j_call: TRBJ1-2; cdr3_nt: TGTGCCAGCAGTGAAAGCGGGGCTAAGGGCTACACCTTC; cdr3_aa: CASSESGAKGYTF
clone_size: few; d_call: NA; v_call: TRBV7-9; j_call: TRBJ1-2; cdr3_nt: TGTGCCAGCAGCTTAGAAGGCAGGGCGAGCTACACCTTC; cdr3_aa: CASSLEGRASYTF
clone_size: NA; d_call: NA; v_call: TRBV5-4; j_call: TRBJ2-2; cdr3_nt: TGTGCCAGCAACTCCCATAGCGGAGGAGAACACCGGGAGCTGTTTTTT; cdr3_aa: CASNSHSGGEHRELFF
clone_size: NA; d_call: NA; v_call: TRBV5-1; j_call: TRBJ1-1; cdr3_nt: TGCGCCAGCAGCTTGGGGCCCCAGGGGAAGAACACTGAAGCTTTCTTT; cdr3_aa: CASSLGPQGKNTEAFF
clone_size: NA; d_call: NA; v_call: TRBV7-3; j_call: TRBJ2-1; cdr3_nt: TGTGCCAGCAGGCCTGAGGGGACTGAGCAGTTCTTC; cdr3_aa: CASRPEGTEQFF
clone_size: few; d_call: TRBD2; v_call: TRBV7-9; j_call: TRBJ2-3; cdr3_nt: TGTGCCAGCAGCTTAGGGACTAGCGCCACAGATACGCAGTATTTT; cdr3_aa: CASSLGTSATDTQYF
clone_size: NA; d_call: NA; v_call: TRBV2; j_call: TRBJ1-4; cdr3_nt: TGTGCCAGCAGGGCCGGGACAAACGAAAAACTGTTTTTT; cdr3_aa: CASRAGTNEKLFF
clone_size: NA; d_call: NA; v_call: TRBV18; j_call: TRBJ2-3; cdr3_nt: TGTGCCAGCTCACCCCGGTCCCTTCGAGATACGCAGTATTTT; cdr3_aa: CASSPRSLRDTQYF
clone_size: NA; d_call: TRBD1; v_call: TRBV6-5; j_call: TRBJ1-2; cdr3_nt: TGTGCCAGCAGGAGGACAGGGCGGTATGGCTACACCTTC; cdr3_aa: CASRRTGRYGYTF
clone_size: NA; d_call: TRBD2; v_call: TRBV15; j_call: TRBJ2-5; cdr3_nt: TGTGCCACCAGCAGTGGACTCGTCCTCGGGAGGCGTACCGGAGAGACCCAGTACTTC; cdr3_aa: CATSSGLVLGRRTGETQYF
clone_size: few; d_call: TRBD1; v_call: TRBV30; j_call: TRBJ1-1; cdr3_nt: TGTGCCTGGGCCGGGACAGGGGGAAAGAGCACTGAAGCTTTCTTT; cdr3_aa: CAWAGTGGKSTEAFF
clone_size: NA; d_call: NA; v_call: TRBV6-6; j_call: TRBJ1-6; cdr3_nt: TGTGCCAGCAGTAGACATTTCTCCTATAATTCACCCCTCCACTTT; cdr3_aa: CASSRHFSYNSPLHF
clone_size: NA; d_call: NA; v_call: TRBV7-9; j_call: TRBJ2-3; cdr3_nt: TGTGCCAGCAGCTTAGCGTCCCAGGCTGGGACAGATACGCAGTATTTT; cdr3_aa: CASSLASQAGTDTQYF
clone_size: NA; d_call: NA; v_call: TRBV5-4; j_call: TRBJ2-5; cdr3_nt: TGTGCCAGCAGCGAGCAAGAGACCCAGTACTTC; cdr3_aa: CASSEQETQYF
clone_size: NA; d_call: NA; v_call: TRBV10-3; j_call: TRBJ1-4; cdr3_nt: TGTGCCATCAGTGCGGGACCAACTAATGAAAAACTGTTTTTT; cdr3_aa: CAISAGPTNEKLFF
clone_size: NA; d_call: NA; v_call: TRBV7-9; j_call: TRBJ2-5; cdr3_nt: TGTGCCAGCAGTTTGAAGCGTTTACAAGAGACCCAGTACTTC; cdr3_aa: CASSLKRLQETQYF
clone_size: NA; d_call: NA; v_call: TRBV5-1; j_call: TRBJ2-7; cdr3_nt: TGCGCCAGCAGCTTGCTCGGGGGAGTATCGGGCGAGCAGTACTTC; cdr3_aa: CASSLLGGVSGEQYF
clone_size: NA; d_call: NA; v_call: TRBV7-9; j_call: TRBJ2-2; cdr3_nt: TGTGCCAGCGCCCTGCAGGGTACCACCGGGGAGCTGTTTTTT; cdr3_aa: CASALQGTTGELFF
clone_size: once; d_call: TRBD2; v_call: TRBV5-4; j_call: TRBJ2-1; cdr3_nt: TGTGCCAGCAGCCAAACTAGCGGCCCCTACAATGAGCAGTTCTTC; cdr3_aa: CASSQTSGPYNEQFF
clone_size: NA; d_call: TRBD1; v_call: TRBV28; j_call: TRBJ2-7; cdr3_nt: TGTGCCAGCAGAGGGACAGGGGTCTCCGACTACGAGCAGTACTTC; cdr3_aa: CASRGTGVSDYEQYF
clone_size: few; d_call: NA; v_call: TRBV11-2; j_call: TRBJ2-1; cdr3_nt: TGTGCCAGCAGCTCGACAACCGGCAGCGGCTCCTACAATGAGCAGTTCTTC; cdr3_aa: CASSSTTGSGSYNEQFF
clone_size: NA; d_call: NA; v_call: TRBV30; j_call: TRBJ2-3; cdr3_nt: TGTGCCTGGGTGGGGACAGATACGCAGTATTTT; cdr3_aa: CAWVGTDTQYF
clone_size: NA; d_call: NA; v_call: TRBV30; j_call: TRBJ1-2; cdr3_nt: TGTGCCTGGAGCGGCGGCGGGACCGGGGGTGGCTACACCTTC; cdr3_aa: CAWSGGGTGGGYTF
clone_size: NA; d_call: NA; v_call: TRBV5-4; j_call: TRBJ1-2; cdr3_nt: TGTGCCAGCAGCTTGAGTCGCTTGGGGAGCGTAGGCTACACCTTC; cdr3_aa: CASSLSRLGSVGYTF
clone_size: NA; d_call: NA; v_call: TRBV6-1; j_call: TRBJ1-6; cdr3_nt: TGTGCCAGCAAGAGGGTTTCCTATAATTCACCCCTCCACTTT; cdr3_aa: CASKRVSYNSPLHF
clone_size: NA; d_call: TRBD1; v_call: TRBV20-1; j_call: TRBJ2-5; cdr3_nt: TGCAGTGCACCAAGGGCGGACAGGGGGTACTTC; cdr3_aa: CSAPRADRGYF
clone_size: NA; d_call: TRBD2; v_call: TRBV5-8; j_call: TRBJ2-7; cdr3_nt: TGTGCCAGCAGCTACCAAACGAAAGCGGGGGGCACCTACGAGCAGTACTTC; cdr3_aa: CASSYQTKAGGTYEQYF
clone_size: NA; d_call: NA; v_call: TRBV10-1; j_call: TRBJ1-1; cdr3_nt: TGCGCCAGCAGTGCGACCCGGGCGCAGAACACTGAAGCTTTCTTT; cdr3_aa: CASSATRAQNTEAFF
clone_size: NA; d_call: NA; v_call: TRBV4-1; j_call: TRBJ2-1; cdr3_nt: TGCGCCAGCAGCCAAGATATAACCGCTGATGAGCAGTTCTTC; cdr3_aa: CASSQDITADEQFF
clone_size: once; d_call: NA; v_call: TRBV5-1; j_call: TRBJ1-1; cdr3_nt: TGCGCCAGCAGCTTGGCCCTGGACAAGAACACTGAAGCTTTCTTT; cdr3_aa: CASSLALDKNTEAFF
clone_size: NA; d_call: NA; v_call: TRBV7-2; j_call: TRBJ1-2; cdr3_nt: TGTGCCAGCTCCCAAGGGAGGGGACGGTCCCCCTTATTAAGGGGCTACACCTTC; cdr3_aa: CASSQGRGRSPLLRGYTF